The 31 T cell receptor beta chains below come from one sample, sequenced in a study of T cell responses to AZD1222 COVID-19 vaccine. Measured with immunoSEQ multiplex PCR; TCRdb has only the in-frame clones, and not every one. Here the sample spans around 100,000 clones, around nine tenths being singletons. The sequencing here drew on peripheral blood, taken on day 0 of AZD1222 vaccination. The source of these receptors is an adult in good health.

CDR3 residues: CASSQDVGQHSYEQYF. The CDR3 DNA is TGCGCCAGCAGCCAAGACGTGGGACAGCATTCCTACGAGCAGTACTTC. The chain couples TRBV4-3 to TRBJ2-7; 7 bases agree with TRBD1. Trimming at V came to 0 bases and at J to 1 base, leaving 6 bases not matched to a gene. The V gene's germline CDR1 is LGHNA and CDR2 YSLEER. The length of the CDR3 is 16 residues.

The chain combines TRBV19 with TRBJ1-5; D may be TRBD1 (6 bases). V lost 6 bases to trimming and J lost 4 bases, with 10 bases between them. Germline CDR1 LNHDA, CDR2 SQIVND (reference sequence). The CDR3 totals 13 residues. CDR3 in amino acids: CASRNTGNQPQHF. The CDR3 DNA sequence: TGTGCCAGTAGGAACACAGGGAATCAGCCCCAGCATTTT.

The genes are TRBV5-1 and TRBJ1-2, with TRBD1 matching over 9 bases. The V and J ends lost 3 bases and 4 bases, in that order; junction bases with no gene match: 7. Germline V gene data show CDR1 as SGHRS and CDR2 as YFSETQ. CDR3 size: 15 residues. The CDR3 nucleotides read TGCGCCAGCAGCTCTCCGACAGGGGGAATCTATGGCTACACCTTC. Translating gives CASSSPTGGIYGYTF.

The chain employs TRBV12-3 or TRBV12-4 and TRBJ1-3; D is unresolved. V shed 7 bases and J shed 4 bases, with 8 bases lying between them. The CDR3 has 12 residues. CDR3 nucleotide sequence: TGTGCCAGCAAAACAGACGGAAACACCATATATTTT. This gives the protein CASKTDGNTIYF.

CDR3 residues: CASSQTQGQPQHF. The CDR3 DNA follows: TGTGCCAGCAGCCAAACCCAGGGACAGCCCCAGCATTTT. V gene TRBV3-1 (or the pseudogene TRBV3-2) combines with J gene TRBJ1-5; possible D gene TRBD1, 5 bases. The germline gives CDR1 LGHDT, CDR2 YNNKEL (reference sequence). CDR3 size: 13 residues. V lost 2 bases and J lost 7, with 9 bases in between.

This clone was seen a single time. V and J are TRBV18 and TRBJ2-1; TRBD2 matches at 7 bases. This CDR3 has 22 residues. The junction had 20 bases not matched to a gene; V was cut back by 0 bases and J by 0 bases. Germline CDR1 is KGHSH and CDR2 is LQKENI. The CDR3 sequence is CASSPPPFAGDSSVSSYNEQFF. The CDR3 DNA reads TGTGCCAGCTCACCACCCCCTTTTGCGGGAGATTCGTCTGTGAGCTCCTACAATGAGCAGTTCTTC.

CDR3 sequence (DNA): TGTGCCAGCAGCAAAAGCGGGGGGGCTAACAATGAGCAGTTCTTC. Its translation: CASSKSGGANNEQFF. This chain connects TRBV3-1 (or the pseudogene TRBV3-2) to TRBJ2-1; 10 nucleotides agree with TRBD2. The CDR3 consists of 15 residues. V was pared by 5 bases and J by 5 bases, with 6 bases of the junction left unmatched. The germline gives CDR1 LGHDT, CDR2 YNNKEL (reference sequence).

This CDR3 reads CASSFGGSSYNEQFF. CDR3 bases: TGTGCCAGCAGCTTCGGCGGGAGCTCCTACAATGAGCAGTTCTTC. The chain is built from TRBV7-3 and TRBJ2-1, with 7 bases lining up with TRBD2. The CDR3 extends over 15 amino acids. V lost 3 bases and J lost 0; bases outside the gene matches: 2. The germline V gene encodes CDR1 SGHTA and CDR2 FQGTGA. Based on the CDR3 plus reference TRBV7-3 and TRBJ2-1, the full variable domain is GAGVSQTPSNKVTEKGKYVELRCDPISGHTALYWYRQSLGQGPEFLIYFQGTGAADDSGLPNDRFFAVRPEGSVSTLKIQRTERGDSAVYLCASSFGGSSYNEQFFGPGTRLTVL.

Concerning this clone itself: At one boundary the junction diverges from the germline segment, which might be a read error. The chain uses TRBV7-8 and TRBJ2-7; 12 bases line up with TRBD2. This CDR3 region has 14 residues. Germline loops: CDR1 SGHVS, CDR2 FQNEAQ. The CDR3 loop reads CASSLDRWTSGTLF. As DNA, the CDR3 is TGTGCCAGCAGCTTAGACCGGTGGACTAGCGGGACCCTTTTC.

This chain joins TRBV5-1 and TRBJ1-6; a possible D gene is TRBD1 (6 bases). Germline CDR1 and CDR2: SGHRS and YFSETQ. Trimming removed 5 bases at V and 10 bases at J, with 16 bases between. The CDR3 loop spans 14 amino acids. This CDR3 is CASSPQGLDSPLHF. The CDR3, as DNA: TGCGCCAGCAGTCCCCAGGGGTTAGACTCACCCCTCCACTTT.

The sample holds one count of this clone. The genes are TRBV19 and TRBJ1-4; D gene uncertain. This CDR3 has 14 amino acids. Germline V gene data show CDR1 as LNHDA and CDR2 as SQIVND (reference sequence). Trimming cost V 6 bases and J 4 bases, with 12 bases left between them. CDR3 in DNA: TGTGCCAGTAGCCTTGGTTCTATTAATGAAAAACTGTTTTTT. Residues: CASSLGSINEKLFF.

This sequence joins TRBV18 and TRBJ1-5; D ambiguous. The CDR3 totals 13 residues. CDR1 and CDR2 from the germline V gene are KGHSH and LQKENI. V lost 2 bases to trimming and J lost 3 bases, with 5 bases between them. The CDR3 nucleotides read TGTGCCAGCTCACCAGGGGTCAATCAGCCCCAGCATTTT. Protein product: CASSPGVNQPQHF.

This chain joins TRBV7-9 and TRBJ1-2; D call uncertain. V was trimmed by 4 bases and J by 2 bases, leaving 11 bases between them. The CDR3 runs 14 residues. Per the germline V gene, CDR1 is SEHNR and CDR2 is FQNEAQ (reference sequence). CDR3 sequence reads: CASSSFRANYGYTF. For the CDR3, the DNA is TGTGCCAGCAGCTCCTTTAGGGCAAACTATGGCTACACCTTC.

V is TRBV18 and J is TRBJ1-3; no firm D call. Germline loops: CDR1 KGHSH, CDR2 LQKENI. The CDR3 is 16 residues long. Deletions cut 3 bases from V and 0 bases from J, with 12 bases between. The CDR3 DNA reads as TGTGCCAGCTCACCTATGGAGATCTTCTCTGGAAACACCATATATTTT. It specifies CASSPMEIFSGNTIYF.

The chain is built from TRBV7-6 and TRBJ2-1; D is possibly TRBD2 (5 bases). Trimming took off 5 bases at V and 0 bases at J, with 14 bases between the two ends. This CDR3 region has 16 residues. Germline V gives CDR1 SGHVS, CDR2 FNYEAQ. CDR3 region: CASSVSGLLSYNEQFF. CDR3 DNA sequence: TGTGCCAGCAGCGTGAGCGGACTCCTCTCCTACAATGAGCAGTTCTTC.

This rearrangement joins TRBV2 to TRBJ1-1; a possible D gene is TRBD1 (5 bases). CDR3 size: 14 residues. V gave up 5 bases and J gave up 0 bases, with 10 bases separating them. CDR1 SNHLY and CDR2 FYNNEI come from the germline V gene. The CDR3 DNA is TGTGCCAGCAGTTGGGACCGGATGAACACTGAAGCTTTCTTT. It yields the protein CASSWDRMNTEAFF.

The gene calls are TRBV19 and TRBJ1-2; the D is unclear. Looked up from germline, CDR1 is LNHDA and CDR2 is SQIVND (reference sequence). Trimming took off 7 bases at V and 1 base at J, with 7 bases between the two ends. The CDR3 has 12 residues. DNA for the CDR3: TGTGCCAGTACGCCGAGTAACTATGGCTACACCTTC. It codes for CASTPSNYGYTF.

This clone was recorded once. The J gene is TRBJ2-7, the V gene TRBV7-9; D may be TRBD1 (5 bases). Between the trimmed V and J ends, which lost 4 bases and 3 bases, there was a span of 10 bases. CDR1 and CDR2 from the germline V gene are SEHNR and FQNEAQ (reference sequence). The CDR3 is 13 residues long. The CDR3 loop is CASSSDRGYEQYF. The DNA for the CDR3 is TGTGCCAGCAGCTCCGACAGAGGCTACGAGCAGTACTTC.

The chain has TRBV6-5 and TRBJ1-2, with a weak D call TRBD1 (5 bases). The CDR3 covers 12 residues. CDR1 MNHEY and CDR2 SVGAGI come from the germline V gene. V was clipped by 8 bases and J by 3 bases, with 10 bases between them. The DNA for the CDR3 is TGTGCCAGCGGGGACGGCTACTATGGCTACACCTTC. It translates to CASGDGYYGYTF.

The gene calls are TRBV30 and TRBJ1-2; the D gene is possibly TRBD1 (5 bases). The CDR3 spans 12 residues. The germline V gene encodes CDR1 GTSNPN and CDR2 SVGIG (reference sequence). V lost 8 bases, J lost 5 bases, and 15 bases lay in between. CDR3 coding DNA: TGTGCCAGCACCTGGGGGGGTTATGGCTACACCTTC. Translated: CASTWGGYGYTF.

This clone was picked up one time. The chain has TRBV18 and TRBJ2-5; 8 positions agree with TRBD2. The CDR3 is 15 amino acids. V shed 6 bases and J 1 base; nucleotides not matched to a gene: 7. Germline V gene data show CDR1 as KGHSH and CDR2 as LQKENI. The CDR3 loop is CASSIAGLTQETQYF. The CDR3 nucleotides are TGTGCCAGCTCCATAGCGGGGCTTACCCAAGAGACCCAGTACTTC.

The J gene is TRBJ2-7, the V gene TRBV5-1; 8 nucleotides align to TRBD1. V gave up 5 bases and J gave up 3 bases; unmatched junction bases: 7. From germline, CDR1 is SGHRS and CDR2 YFSETQ. The CDR3 is made up of 14 amino acids. The CDR3 loop is CASSPMDRVYEQYF. In DNA, the CDR3 is TGCGCCAGCAGTCCTATGGACAGGGTCTACGAGCAGTACTTC.

V and J are TRBV6-2 or TRBV6-3 and TRBJ1-1; tentatively, D is TRBD1 (6 bases). The CDR3 covers 14 residues. V lost 2 bases to trimming and J lost 2 bases, with 9 bases between them. Germline CDR1 is MNHEY and CDR2 is SVGEGT. In nucleotides, the CDR3 is TGTGCCAGCAGTTACACCGGGACAAACACTGAAGCTTTCTTT. Protein product: CASSYTGTNTEAFF.

This chain uses TRBV10-3 with TRBJ1-5; no clear D gene. Germline lookup yields CDR1 ENHRY and CDR2 SYGVKD. The CDR3 contains 15 residues. Trimming shortened V by 0 bases and J by 2 bases, and 8 bases separated the two germline ends. This CDR3 is CAISESGSGNQPQHF. The CDR3 DNA follows: TGTGCCATCAGTGAGTCAGGCAGCGGCAATCAGCCCCAGCATTTT.

V usage is TRBV7-8 and J usage is TRBJ2-7; 9 bases line up with TRBD1. After removal of 5 bases from V and 2 bases from J, the junction contained 4 bases not matched to a gene. This CDR3 region has 14 residues. Germline loops: CDR1 SGHVS, CDR2 FQNEAQ. The CDR3 reads CASSKDRGPYEQYF. In DNA, the CDR3 is TGTGCCAGCAGCAAGGACAGGGGACCCTACGAGCAGTACTTC.

This rearrangement joins TRBV6-5 to TRBJ1-1; possible D gene TRBD1, 6 bases. Germline CDR1 and CDR2: MNHEY and SVGAGI. The CDR3 is made up of 14 amino acids. The germline V and J ends were trimmed by 0 bases and 5 bases, with 10 bases remaining between them. CDR3 bases: TGTGCCAGCAGTTACTCGACAGGAACAACTGAAGCTTTCTTT. This sequence encodes CASSYSTGTTEAFF.

This clone has more than one count but fewer than ten. The J gene is TRBJ2-7, the V gene TRBV3-1 (or the pseudogene TRBV3-2); D gene ambiguous. Per the germline V gene, CDR1 is LGHDT and CDR2 is YNNKEL (reference sequence). V was clipped by 1 base and J by 0 bases, with 4 bases between them. This CDR3 is 13 amino acids long. Written as DNA, the CDR3 is TGTGCCAGCAGCCAAGGAAACTCCTACGAGCAGTACTTC. Protein product: CASSQGNSYEQYF.

The J gene is TRBJ1-5, the V gene TRBV19; 11 positions match TRBD1. The ends lost 7 bases at V and 5 bases at J; junction bases unmatched: 10. Germline CDR1 LNHDA, CDR2 SQIVND (reference sequence). The CDR3 is 16 residues long. CDR3: CASTIARTGGYQPQHF. CDR3 nucleotide sequence: TGTGCCAGTACCATAGCGCGGACAGGGGGCTATCAGCCCCAGCATTTT.

The chain is built from TRBV27 and TRBJ1-5, with a tentative D call TRBD1 (5 bases). Deletions cut 8 bases from V and 7 bases from J, with 21 bases between. Germline loops: CDR1 MNHEY, CDR2 SMNVEV (reference sequence). CDR3 length equals 15 residues. CDR3 region: CASGPLGEFGQPQHF. In DNA form, the CDR3 reads TGTGCCAGCGGCCCGCTAGGGGAGTTTGGACAGCCCCAGCATTTT.

The J gene is TRBJ1-2, the V gene TRBV5-4; weak D call: TRBD1 (6 bases). The CDR3 runs 14 residues. Between the trimmed V and J ends, which lost 3 bases and 4 bases, there was a span of 13 bases. Germline assignment: CDR1 SGHNT and CDR2 YYREEE (reference sequence). The CDR3 region has the DNA TGTGCCAGCAGCTCGATAGGGGGACCCTATGGCTACACCTTC. It encodes CASSSIGGPYGYTF.

The V call is TRBV11-2, the J call TRBJ2-3; no clear D gene. The V end lost 3 bases, the J end lost 0 bases, and 16 bases lay between the germline ends. CDR1 SGHAT and CDR2 FQNNGV come from the germline V gene. The CDR3 runs 17 residues. CDR3 bases: TGTGCCAGCAGCTTCTATTACGGCGGACCTAGCACAGATACGCAGTATTTT. Translated, it gives CASSFYYGGPSTDTQYF. The complete variable domain, with remaining parts taken from reference TRBV11-2 and TRBJ2-3, reads EAGVAQSPRYKIIEKRQSVAFWCNPISGHATLYWYQQILGQGPKLLIQFQNNGVVDDSQLPKDRFSAERLKGVDSTLKIQPAKLEDSAVYLCASSFYYGGPSTDTQYFGPGTRLTVL.